This TCR beta chain was obtained from a study of cytomegalovirus exposure and HLA in healthy donors. Study-wide findings and caveats: Presence/absence analyses took donor sequencing depth as roughly uniform. It was reported that the classifier diagnosed cytomegalovirus status with high specificity and sensitivity in both the original and validation cohorts.

The CDR3 loop spans 13 amino acids. Germline CDR1 is KGHSH and CDR2 is LQKENI. Losses at the gene ends were 6 bases for V and 4 bases for J; bases not matched to a gene: 4. PCR used 60 Vbeta primers and 13 Jbeta primers. Data came from immunoSEQ multiplex PCR; TCRdb stores just in-frame clones and leaves some out. Among 90,000 to 130,000 clones listed, roughly 80% were seen once. On this clone: Its antigen remains unknown.

Whereas donors were nominally healthy upon sampling, unrecorded immune exposures were probable. Source material: PBMCs. V and J are TRBV18 and TRBJ1-2; 8 nucleotides line up with TRBD1. The sequence derives from a woman aged 25 to 45 in good health and CMV-seronegative. CDR3 DNA sequence: TGTGCCAGCTCCCAGGGGGCAGGCTATGGCTACACCTTC. It is translated as CASSQGAGYGYTF.